One sample yielded the 31 T cell receptor beta chains listed below, sequenced in a study of cytomegalovirus exposure and HLA in healthy donors. This table comes from immunoSEQ multiplex PCR, and its TCRdb copy is limited to in-frame clones, with some not included. The sample holds roughly 300,000 clones, 70% to 90% seen once. Sequenced: PBMCs. These receptors originate from a woman between 18 and 30 years old in good health and CMV-seronegative.

V is TRBV10-3 and J is TRBJ2-1; possibly TRBD2 for D (5 bases). CDR1 and CDR2 from the germline V gene are ENHRY and SYGVKD. There are 13 residues in the CDR3. The V gene lost 3 bases and the J gene lost 3 bases, with 6 bases spanning the gap. As DNA, the CDR3 is TGTGCCATCAGTGACGGGGTCTACAATGAGCAGTTCTTC. Encoded protein: CAISDGVYNEQFF.

The CDR3 loop reads CASSQDILGRYQPQHF. The CDR3 bases are TGTGCCAGCAGCCAAGATATTTTGGGGCGTTATCAGCCCCAGCATTTT. The chain combines TRBV4-2 with TRBJ1-5, with D possibly being TRBD1 (5 bases). From germline, CDR1 is LGHNA and CDR2 YNFKEQ. This CDR3 contains 16 residues. V was pared by 0 bases and J by 5 bases, with 14 bases between.

This clone was seen once. The chain is built from TRBV7-2 and TRBJ1-1, with TRBD1 matching 7 bases. The CDR3 has 14 amino acids. In germline, CDR1 is SGHTA, CDR2 FQGNSA. V was pared by 2 bases and J by 10 bases, with 10 bases of the junction left unmatched. CDR3 in amino acids: CASSLSGTGARAFF. Here the CDR3 DNA reads TGTGCCAGCAGCTTATCTGGTACAGGGGCTAGAGCTTTCTTT.

This clone was recorded once. J is TRBJ2-7 and V is TRBV5-4; the D is unclear. Trimming left V 3 bases short and J 1 base short, with 11 bases between. The CDR3 is 14 amino acids. Germline V gene lookup returns CDR1 SGHNT and CDR2 YYREEE (reference sequence). The CDR3 region is CASSSTVTSYEQYF. The CDR3 DNA reads as TGTGCCAGCAGCTCGACGGTGACTTCCTACGAGCAGTACTTC.

CDR3 sequence (DNA): TGTGCCAGCGAAGCCCAAACAGGGGACCCTGAAGCTTTCTTT. It specifies CASEAQTGDPEAFF. The V gene is TRBV2, the J gene TRBJ1-1, with 7 bases lining up with TRBD1. Germline values: CDR1 SNHLY, CDR2 FYNNEI. Trimming at V came to 8 bases and at J to 6 bases, leaving 12 bases not matched to a gene. The CDR3 totals 14 residues.

The chain links TRBV11-3 to TRBJ2-1; a weak D match, TRBD1 (6 bases). The CDR3 length is 13 residues. V lost 5 bases to trimming and J lost 6 bases, with 11 bases between them. The V gene's germline CDR1 is SGHNT and CDR2 YENEEA. DNA of the CDR3: TGTGCCAGCAGCCCTCTACAGGGCAATGAGCAGTTCTTC. Amino acids: CASSPLQGNEQFF.

This CDR3 reads CASSLTSGMGADTQYF. DNA of the CDR3: TGCGCCAGCAGCTTGACTAGCGGGATGGGAGCAGATACGCAGTATTTT. The chain is built from TRBV5-1 and TRBJ2-3, with 10 bases identical to TRBD2. The germline V gene encodes CDR1 SGHRS and CDR2 YFSETQ. After removal of 1 base from V and 4 bases from J, the junction contained 6 bases not matched to a gene. This CDR3 is 16 amino acids long.

V usage is TRBV27 and J usage is TRBJ2-1, with 8 bases lining up with TRBD2. Unmatched junction bases numbered 5, after V lost 8 bases and J lost 2 bases. Germline V lookup: CDR1 MNHEY, CDR2 SMNVEV (reference sequence). The CDR3 consists of 14 residues. DNA of the CDR3: TGTGCCAGCGGGAGTAGCGGGGCCTACAATGAGCAGTTCTTC. This gives the protein CASGSSGAYNEQFF.

Of note for this clone: The sample carries other DNA sequences with the same CDR3. The V call is TRBV18, the J call TRBJ1-2; 7 bases are shared with TRBD1. V shed 6 bases and J 3 bases; nucleotides not matched to a gene: 4. The CDR3 length is 13 residues. The germline CDR1 and CDR2 sequences are KGHSH and LQKENI. The CDR3, as DNA: TGTGCCAGCTCCCGAGACAGGGACTATGGCTACACCTTC. Translating gives CASSRDRDYGYTF.

This rearrangement joins TRBV28 to TRBJ2-7; possible D gene TRBD1, 6 bases. Trimming pared 5 bases from V and 1 base from J, leaving 12 bases between. In germline, CDR1 is MDHEN, CDR2 SYDVKM. The CDR3 has 14 amino acids. The CDR3 reads CASSVQGPSYEQYF. CDR3 bases: TGTGCCAGCAGTGTACAGGGTCCTTCCTACGAGCAGTACTTC.

The chain couples TRBV18 to TRBJ1-1; 8 positions match TRBD1. Trimming took 5 bases from V and 3 from J; bases not matched to a gene: 5. This CDR3 spans 14 amino acids. Germline CDR1 reads KGHSH; CDR2 reads LQKENI. The CDR3: CASSSKQGDTEAFF. The CDR3 DNA follows: TGTGCCAGCTCATCAAAACAGGGGGACACTGAAGCTTTCTTT.

The V call is TRBV9, the J call TRBJ2-1, with D possibly being TRBD2 (6 bases). Germline CDR1 is SGDLS and CDR2 is YYNGEE. CDR3 length: 16 residues. Trimming pared 4 bases from V and 5 bases from J, leaving 19 bases between. The CDR3 loop is CASSPEAASDNNEQFF. The CDR3 DNA reads as TGTGCCAGCAGCCCAGAGGCGGCTAGCGACAACAATGAGCAGTTCTTC.

The chain is built from TRBV4-2 and TRBJ2-1; 10 bases are a match to TRBD2. Unmatched junction bases numbered 9, after V lost 3 bases and J lost 4 bases. Germline CDR1 and CDR2: LGHNA and YNFKEQ. This CDR3 is built from 17 residues. As DNA, the CDR3 is TGTGCCAGCAGCCAGGCCTCCGGGACTAGCGTTTACAATGAGCAGTTCTTC. The encoded protein is CASSQASGTSVYNEQFF.

The V gene is TRBV5-1, the J gene TRBJ1-2; no definite D call. This CDR3 comprises 12 residues. Trimming stripped 5 bases from V and 4 bases from J, with 9 bases between. In germline, CDR1 is SGHRS, CDR2 YFSETQ. The DNA of the CDR3 is TGCGCCAGCAGTCCGGGGTCCTATGGCTACACCTTC. This translates into CASSPGSYGYTF.

The rearrangement uses TRBV27 and TRBJ2-7; 12 bases are a match to TRBD1. Germline V lookup: CDR1 MNHEY, CDR2 SMNVEV (reference sequence). The V gene end was trimmed by 3 bases and the J gene end by 4 bases; junction bases not matched to a gene: 4. The CDR3 is made up of 15 amino acids. Written as DNA, the CDR3 is TGTGCCAGCAGTTTTGGGACAGGGGGCTCATACGAGCAGTACTTC. Translation: CASSFGTGGSYEQYF.

This sequence joins TRBV5-1 and TRBJ1-5, with 7 bases that match TRBD1. Germline V CDR1 and CDR2: SGHRS, YFSETQ. J was trimmed by 8 bases and V by 4 bases; bases with no gene match: 9. This CDR3 is 14 amino acids long. CDR3 sequence (DNA): TGCGCCAGCAGCCCGGGACAGCCGAGAGAGCCCCAGCATTTT. This codes for CASSPGQPREPQHF.

The chain links TRBV5-8 to TRBJ1-3; no reliable D call. Germline V gene lookup returns CDR1 SGHTS and CDR2 YDEGEE. The CDR3 has 17 residues. The V end was cut by 3 bases, the J end by 2 bases, with 18 bases between. The CDR3 bases are TGTGCCAGCAGCTCCCGTCGTGTTGTCCTTCCTGGAAACACCATATATTTT. Its protein is CASSSRRVVLPGNTIYF.

This clone came up once. This chain connects TRBV4-3 to TRBJ1-5; D remains unclear. The V gene's germline CDR1 is LGHNA and CDR2 YSLEER. The CDR3 length is 15 residues. The V and J ends lost 1 base and 3 bases respectively, with 10 bases between them. CDR3 DNA: TGCGCCAGCAGCCAAGTGGCCGGGTTCAATCAGCCCCAGCATTTT. The encoded protein is CASSQVAGFNQPQHF.

The chain links TRBV9 to TRBJ1-5; D not resolved. In germline, CDR1 is SGDLS, CDR2 YYNGEE. CDR3 length equals 14 residues. Trimming cost V 0 bases and J 5 bases, with 9 bases left between them. This CDR3 is CASSVGGSHQPQHF. CDR3 DNA: TGTGCCAGCAGCGTAGGCGGGAGTCATCAGCCCCAGCATTTT.

This clone was picked up one time. The chain carries TRBV7-3 and TRBJ2-3; perhaps TRBD2 as D (6 bases). Germline V gene data show CDR1 as SGHTA and CDR2 as FQGTGA. This CDR3 contains 14 residues. Trimming cost V 5 bases and J 2 bases, with 11 bases left between them. The CDR3 sequence: CASSLGLPTDTQYF. The CDR3 DNA is TGTGCCAGCAGCCTCGGACTACCCACAGATACGCAGTATTTT.

The chain employs TRBV9 and TRBJ1-1, with TRBD1 as a possible D gene (6 bases). This CDR3 is built from 14 residues. V was shortened by 2 bases and J by 4 bases, with 12 bases between the two germline ends. Germline V gives CDR1 SGDLS, CDR2 YYNGEE. The CDR3 region is CASSVGGQGTEAFF. The CDR3 bases are TGTGCCAGCAGCGTCGGGGGGCAGGGCACTGAAGCTTTCTTT.

The CDR3, as DNA: TGCGCCAGCAGCCAAGACAGGGCTGAAGCTTTCTTT. It translates to CASSQDRAEAFF. J is TRBJ1-1 and V is TRBV5-1; 7 nucleotides align to TRBD1. V lost 4 bases to trimming and J lost 6 bases; unmatched junction nucleotides: 3. Per the germline V gene, CDR1 is SGHRS and CDR2 is YFSETQ. CDR3 size: 12 residues.

V usage is TRBV28 and J usage is TRBJ2-7; 10 positions agree with TRBD1. The CDR3 totals 15 residues. CDR1 is MDHEN and CDR2 is SYDVKM in the germline V gene. The ends lost 5 bases at V and 4 bases at J; junction bases unmatched: 8. CDR3 sequence (DNA): TGTGCCAGCAGTCCCCCGGGACAGGGGTGGTACGAGCAGTACTTC. This codes for CASSPPGQGWYEQYF.

This chain uses TRBV6-1 with TRBJ1-1; 9 bases match TRBD1. The CDR3 spans 13 residues. V lost 4 bases, J lost 6 bases, and 3 bases stayed unmatched. Germline assignment: CDR1 MNHNS and CDR2 SASEGT. The CDR3 nucleotides read TGTGCCAGCAGTGGGAGACAGGGGGCTGAAGCTTTCTTT. Its translation is CASSGRQGAEAFF.

V usage is TRBV29-1 and J usage is TRBJ1-1; perhaps TRBD1 as D (5 bases). V lost 6 bases, J lost 3 bases, and 11 bases lay in between. Germline loops: CDR1 SQVTM, CDR2 ANQGSEA. The CDR3 spans 12 residues. CDR3 DNA: TGCAGCGTGTGGGGGGAGTACACTGAAGCTTTCTTT. This codes for CSVWGEYTEAFF.

The gene calls are TRBV5-1 and TRBJ2-5; TRBD2 aligns across 9 bases. Germline loops: CDR1 SGHRS, CDR2 YFSETQ. This CDR3 region has 17 residues. V gave up 0 bases and J gave up 1 base; unmatched junction bases: 7. The CDR3 DNA follows: TGCGCCAGCAGCTTGGGATTAGCGGGAGCGGGCCAAGAGACCCAGTACTTC. Translation: CASSLGLAGAGQETQYF.

The sample holds one count of this clone. The gene calls are TRBV5-1 and TRBJ2-5; 7 bases align to TRBD1. The CDR3 contains 14 residues. The junction had 9 bases not matched to a gene; V was cut back by 5 bases and J by 5 bases. Germline V CDR1 and CDR2: SGHRS, YFSETQ. The CDR3 bases are TGCGCCAGCAGGTCACAGGGGCACTCGGAGACCCAGTACTTC. Its protein is CASRSQGHSETQYF.

The chain carries TRBV6-1 and TRBJ2-7, with 9 positions matching TRBD2. The CDR3 totals 18 residues. The V gene's germline CDR1 is MNHNS and CDR2 SASEGT. V lost 0 bases, J lost 4 bases, and 13 bases stayed unmatched. The chain's CDR3 is CASSEARTSAMFGYEQYF. CDR3 in DNA: TGTGCCAGCAGTGAAGCTAGGACTAGCGCGATGTTTGGGTACGAGCAGTACTTC.

This clone has more than one count but fewer than ten. The V call is TRBV16, the J call TRBJ1-2; weak D call: TRBD1 (5 bases). Trimming took off 4 bases at V and 6 bases at J, with 18 bases between the two ends. This CDR3 is built from 15 residues. Germline V gene lookup returns CDR1 KGHSY and CDR2 FQNENV. The DNA of the CDR3 is TGTGCCAGCAGCCTATCCAAGGGGCTTGGGGATGGCTACACCTTC. The encoded protein is CASSLSKGLGDGYTF.

This chain joins TRBV6-1 and TRBJ1-4; 7 nucleotides align to TRBD1. After removal of 5 bases from V and 4 bases from J, the junction contained 7 bases not matched to a gene. The CDR3 loop spans 15 amino acids. Per the germline V gene, CDR1 is MNHNS and CDR2 is SASEGT. The CDR3 protein is CASSPSTGSNEKLFF. CDR3 DNA sequence: TGTGCCAGCAGTCCCTCGACAGGGAGTAATGAAAAACTGTTTTTT.

The rearrangement joins TRBV4-2 to TRBJ2-2; TRBD1 agrees at 7 bases. J was trimmed by 5 bases and V by 0 bases; bases with no gene match: 3. Germline V gene data show CDR1 as LGHNA and CDR2 as YNFKEQ. The CDR3 spans 15 residues. The CDR3 bases are TGTGCCAGCAGCCAAGAAGGGGGCCGGACCGGGGAGCTGTTTTTT. Translated: CASSQEGGRTGELFF.